The 16 T cell receptor beta chains below come from one sample, sequenced in a study of blood T cells in healthy people across ages. Then a second PCR, running about 6 to 11 cycles, was carried out with a sample-barcoded 5' primer and a J-beta primer mix. MiXCR, applied by TCRdb to the 5' RACE reads, yields one record per CDR3 protein. The sample includes around 800,000 distinct CDR3 sequences, approximately 24% of them seen just once. This sample was shared with a second study, whose subject was T cells of mothers and their children.

The sample taken for sequencing was blood. The receptors come from a boy between 10 and 17 years old in good health.

The rearrangement joins TRBV7-6 to TRBJ2-7, with TRBD2 identical over 10 bases. The junction had 11 bases not matched to a gene; V was cut back by 5 bases and J by 4 bases. From germline, CDR1 is SGHVS and CDR2 FNYEAQ. This CDR3 region has 16 residues. The CDR3 reads CASSLSTSGGAYEQYF. As DNA, the CDR3 is TGTGCCAGCAGCCTATCAACAAGCGGGGGGGCGTACGAGCAGTACTTC.

The chain has TRBV29-1 and TRBJ2-1, with TRBD2 matching 11 bases. The CDR3 is 17 amino acids. V gave up 6 bases and J gave up 0 bases; unmatched junction bases: 10. The germline V gene has CDR1 SQVTM and CDR2 ANQGSEA. The CDR3: CSVDTSGGLSSYNEQFF. The CDR3 bases are TGCAGCGTAGACACTAGCGGGGGTCTCAGCTCCTACAATGAGCAGTTCTTC.

The chain employs TRBV14 and TRBJ2-7, with 8 bases fitting TRBD2. The CDR3 loop spans 16 amino acids. Germline CDR1 reads SGHDN; CDR2 reads FVKESK. Trimming removed 0 bases from V and 3 bases from J; junction bases left unmatched: 7. The CDR3 is CASSQDSGGAGYEQYF. CDR3 DNA sequence: TGTGCCAGCAGCCAAGATTCCGGGGGGGCGGGCTACGAGCAGTACTTC.

This clonotype has just a few counts. The chain carries TRBV11-2 and TRBJ2-3; D unclear. The CDR3 length is 14 residues. Trimming left V 1 base short and J 4 bases short, with 9 bases between. Germline CDR1 is SGHAT and CDR2 is FQNNGV. The CDR3 spells CASSLVPGADTQYF. CDR3 bases: TGTGCCAGCAGCTTAGTCCCGGGTGCAGATACGCAGTATTTT. Full variable domain (missing parts from reference TRBV11-2 and TRBJ2-3): EAGVAQSPRYKIIEKRQSVAFWCNPISGHATLYWYQQILGQGPKLLIQFQNNGVVDDSQLPKDRFSAERLKGVDSTLKIQPAKLEDSAVYLCASSLVPGADTQYFGPGTRLTVL.

There are many counts of this clonotype. Relative to the germline gene, one junction end is altered; a read error may explain this. This chain links TRBV20-1 with TRBJ2-3; 7 positions agree with TRBD2. This CDR3 has 14 residues. CDR1 and CDR2 from the germline V gene are DFQATT and SNEGSKA (reference sequence). Here the CDR3 reads CSARDGGSTDTQYF. Written as DNA, the CDR3 is TGCAGTGCAAGAGACGGGGGGTCCACAGATACGCAGTATTTT.

A few counts support this clonotype. The chain has TRBV7-9 and TRBJ2-3; no definite D call. V lost 4 bases, J lost 0 bases, and 17 bases lay in between. The CDR3 has 17 residues. The germline V gene has CDR1 SEHNR and CDR2 FQNEAQ (reference sequence). CDR3 sequence (DNA): TGTGCCAGCAGCTCGAACCGGGCCTATCATAGCACAGATACGCAGTATTTT. Translating gives CASSSNRAYHSTDTQYF.

This chain joins TRBV11-2 and TRBJ2-5; possible D gene TRBD1, 7 bases. The end of the DNA aligns better with TRBJ2-7, so the J call may be wrong. The CDR3 is 16 residues long. The germline V gene encodes CDR1 SGHAT and CDR2 FQNNGV. CDR3 nucleotides: TGTGCCAGCAGCCCTATTAGGAGGGGGCGATCCCACGAGCAGTACTTC. Its protein is CASSPIRRGRSHEQYF.

This rearrangement joins TRBV5-1 to TRBJ2-2; TRBD1 agrees at 7 bases. V dropped 7 bases and J dropped 7; count of bases not matched to a gene: 7. The CDR3 length is 13 residues. Germline V CDR1 and CDR2: SGHRS, YFSETQ. The CDR3 DNA is TGCGCCAGCGGATCAGGGGGTCTCGGGGAGCTGTTTTTT. It is translated as CASGSGGLGELFF.

This clonotype has just a few counts. V gene TRBV11-2 combines with J gene TRBJ2-1, with D perhaps given as TRBD1 or TRBD2 (5 bases each). Germline CDR1 is SGHAT and CDR2 is FQNNGV. The CDR3 covers 17 residues. Deletions cut 1 base from V and 6 bases from J, with 19 bases between. CDR3 sequence reads: CASSLGGSREVLNEQFF. CDR3 sequence (DNA): TGTGCCAGCAGCTTAGGGGGGAGCCGGGAAGTTCTCAATGAGCAGTTCTTC.

This clonotype has only a few counts. The chain is built from TRBV12-3 or TRBV12-4 and TRBJ2-5; D call uncertain. This CDR3 contains 15 residues. The V end was cut by 5 bases, the J end by 5 bases, with 18 bases between. CDR3 coding DNA: TGTGCCAGCAGTGCGCGGAACTATAAAGGGGAGACCCAGTACTTC. This encodes CASSARNYKGETQYF.

Written as DNA, the CDR3 is TGTGCCTGGAGTAAAAAGTGGGAGCAGTACTTC. Its protein is CAWSKKWEQYF. This sequence joins TRBV30 and TRBJ2-5; tentatively, D is TRBD2 (5 bases). CDR1 is GTSNPN, CDR2 SVGIG, per germline (reference sequence). Trimming shortened V by 2 bases and J by 11 bases, and 12 bases separated the two germline ends. The CDR3 runs to 11 residues.

In this sample, this clonotype turned up a few times. The chain uses TRBV18 and TRBJ2-5, with TRBD1 matching over 10 bases. The germline V gene encodes CDR1 KGHSH and CDR2 LQKENI. The V segment lost 2 bases and the J segment 5 bases; nucleotides outside the gene matches: 2. The CDR3 runs to 14 residues. Written as DNA, the CDR3 is TGTGCCAGCTCACCAGCGGACAGGGGGGAGACCCAGTACTTC. The encoded protein is CASSPADRGETQYF. Full variable domain (outside the CDR3, taken from reference TRBV18 and TRBJ2-5): NAGVMQNPRHLVRRRGQEARLRCSPMKGHSHVYWYRQLPEEGLKFMVYLQKENIIDESGMPKERFSAEFPKEGPSILRIQQVVRGDSAAYFCASSPADRGETQYFGPGTRLLVL.

This clonotype has just a few counts. The rearrangement links TRBV6-5 to TRBJ2-7, with 8 positions matching TRBD1. CDR1 MNHEY and CDR2 SVGAGI come from the germline V gene. The CDR3 is 13 residues long. V shed 4 bases, J shed 4 bases, and the junction held 3 bases outside the gene matches. CDR3 coding DNA: TGTGCCAGCAGTTCGGGACAGGAGTACGAGCAGTACTTC. Translating gives CASSSGQEYEQYF.

Only a few counts were recorded for this clonotype. The rearrangement links TRBV15 to TRBJ2-3; the D gene is possibly TRBD1 (6 bases). CDR3 length equals 16 residues. Germline V gene sequence: CDR1 LNHNV, CDR2 YYDKDF (reference sequence). V dropped 4 bases and J dropped 1 base, with 15 bases sitting between them. CDR3 protein: CATSTAHRVRTDTQYF. CDR3 bases: TGTGCCACCAGCACCGCGCACAGGGTTCGCACAGATACGCAGTATTTT.

The chain has TRBV6-5 and TRBJ2-7, with TRBD1 as a possible D gene (5 bases). CDR1 and CDR2 from the germline V gene are MNHEY and SVGAGI. The CDR3 covers 13 residues. Trimming took off 5 bases at V and 5 bases at J, with 13 bases between the two ends. CDR3 sequence reads: CASSNPGSHEQYF. CDR3 DNA sequence: TGTGCCAGCAGTAATCCAGGGTCCCACGAGCAGTACTTC.

The chain recombines TRBV29-1 with TRBJ1-1; D might be TRBD1 (5 bases). CDR3 size: 14 residues. The germline CDR1 and CDR2 sequences are SQVTM and ANQGSEA. Trimming pared 7 bases from V and 0 bases from J, leaving 15 bases between. The CDR3 DNA reads as TGCAGCGCCGCCAAGGGGCAGATGAACACTGAAGCTTTCTTT. Its translation is CSAAKGQMNTEAFF.